The clone carrying this TCR beta chain was recorded many times. The antigen remains unidentified. This sample is part of a study of regulatory T cells in long-lasting Graves disease. Study outcomes and limitations: For persistent Graves' patients, TCR diversity was lower than for newly diagnosed ones.

Investigators prepared the TCR beta libraries by applying iRepertoire HTBI primers and Arm-PCR of CDR3 regions. Authors' methods: Sample data revealed about 60 TRBV and over 12 TRBJ segments. A single record per CDR3 protein comes from TCRdb applying MiXCR to the multiplex PCR reads. The V and J calls reflect TCRdb's pipeline rather than the authors' work. The sample yields about 420,000 distinct CDR3 sequences, 16% seen once. The time point is: newly diagnosed GD, antithyroid drugs for less than 3 months. Isolated PBMC RNA provided the starting material for the TCR library. The CDR3 has 15 amino acids. CDR1 is SGHRS, CDR2 YFSETQ, per germline. The trim removed 6 bases at V and 3 bases at J, leaving 11 bases unmatched. These data were also reused for a study on T cells in Graves' hyperthyroidism and ophthalmopathy. That report notes: A set of HTBI primers served as the primers for a first-round RT-PCR of the TCR CDR3.

The sequence came from a young woman with Graves disease. This chain uses TRBV5-1 with TRBJ2-7; 8 positions agree with TRBD2. The source material was peripheral blood mononuclear cells (PBMCs), sampled at new diagnosis, from a patient treated with antithyroid drugs. For the CDR3, the DNA is TGCGCCAGCACACCTCGGTTAAGCGGGAGCTACGAGCAGTACTTC. It specifies CASTPRLSGSYEQYF.